In its sample, the clone carrying this TCR beta chain was seen a few times. Its matching antigen is unknown. Preparation of the TCRbeta library involved a method that used unique molecular identifiers. Each CDR3 protein gets one entry after TCRdb re-called the PCR reads with MiXCR. The repertoire has around 800,000 distinct CDR3 sequences, under 20% of them found once; the top ten carry about 4.6%. These data belong to a study of T-cell reconstitution after alpha-beta-depleted transplantation in children. Findings and caveats of the study: T-cell counts and diversity were attributed mostly to newly produced T cells one year after transplant. About two months after transplant, alpha-beta T cells reportedly came from several hundred expanded graft clones. Some patients owed their high day-60 TCRbeta diversity to surviving recipient T cells and thymic progenitors.

The origin of this receptor is a male patient younger than 18 who had a stem cell transplant for acute lymphoblastic leukemia, so the T cells may come from the graft donor. The material was PBMCs, mostly from graft donor cells, obtained 360 days after TCRalphabeta/CD19-depleted stem cell transplant.

The CDR3 loop is CATGRGVKRDYTYEQYF. CDR3 coding DNA: TGTGCCACCGGGCGGGGGGTAAAGCGGGACTATACCTACGAGCAGTACTTC. J is TRBJ2-7 and V is TRBV7-9, with TRBD2 matching 8 bases. V lost 10 bases and J lost 2; bases outside the gene matches: 19. Germline lookup yields CDR1 SEHNR and CDR2 FQNEAQ (reference sequence). The CDR3 is 17 amino acids.